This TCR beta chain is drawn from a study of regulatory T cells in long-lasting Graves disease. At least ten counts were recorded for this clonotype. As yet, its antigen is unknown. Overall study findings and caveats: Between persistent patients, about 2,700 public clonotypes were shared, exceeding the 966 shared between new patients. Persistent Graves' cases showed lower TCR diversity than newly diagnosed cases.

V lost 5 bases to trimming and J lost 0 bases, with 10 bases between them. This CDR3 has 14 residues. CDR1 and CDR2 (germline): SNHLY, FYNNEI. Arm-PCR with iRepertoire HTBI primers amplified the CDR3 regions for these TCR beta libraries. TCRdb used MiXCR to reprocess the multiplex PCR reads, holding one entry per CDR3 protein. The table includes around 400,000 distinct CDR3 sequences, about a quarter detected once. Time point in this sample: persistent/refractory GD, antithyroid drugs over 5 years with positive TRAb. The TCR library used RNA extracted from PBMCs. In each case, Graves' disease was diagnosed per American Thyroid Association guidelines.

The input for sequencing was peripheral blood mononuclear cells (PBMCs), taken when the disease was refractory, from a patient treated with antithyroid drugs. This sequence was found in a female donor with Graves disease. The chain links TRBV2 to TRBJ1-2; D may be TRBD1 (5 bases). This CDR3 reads CASSMTDPNYGYTF. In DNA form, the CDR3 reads TGTGCCAGCAGTATGACAGACCCTAACTATGGCTACACCTTC.